These T cell receptor beta chains were read from a single sample in a study of blood T cells in healthy people across ages. TCRdb passed the 5' RACE reads through MiXCR, listing each CDR3 protein once. The data show roughly 500,000 distinct CDR3 sequences, about 26% seen once. Sample: blood. These receptors all come from a woman aged 65 to 85 in good health. The CDR3 runs from the conserved cysteine through the conserved F or W. Fields, in order: J gene, V gene, clone size, D gene, CDR3 protein, CDR3 DNA. The D gene is left open where the match is weak. A row's size may be missing; if present it is once, few, many or a size class.

j_call: TRBJ1-3
v_call: TRBV11-2
clone_size: -
d_call: -
cdr3_aa: CASSLSLGNTIYF
cdr3_nt: TGTGCCAGCAGCTTATCGTTAGGAAACACCATATATTTT

j_call: TRBJ2-3
v_call: TRBV21-1
clone_size: -
d_call: -
cdr3_aa: CASSKEAGKGDTQYF
cdr3_nt: TGTGCCAGCAGCAAAGAGGCGGGGAAGGGAGATACGCAGTATTTT

j_call: TRBJ2-3
v_call: TRBV4-2
clone_size: -
d_call: -
cdr3_aa: CASSQVRGSTDTQYF
cdr3_nt: TGTGCCAGCAGCCAAGTCCGCGGCAGCACAGATACGCAGTATTTT

j_call: TRBJ2-1
v_call: TRBV10-3
clone_size: many
d_call: -
cdr3_aa: CAISEGGGSPHEQFF
cdr3_nt: TGTGCCATCAGTGAAGGGGGGGGGAGCCCCCATGAGCAGTTCTTC

j_call: TRBJ2-4
v_call: TRBV7-9
clone_size: -
d_call: -
cdr3_aa: CASNNLRASTKNIQYF
cdr3_nt: TGTGCCAGCAACAATCTCCGGGCCAGTACCAAAAACATTCAGTACTTC

j_call: TRBJ1-3
v_call: TRBV5-1
clone_size: few
d_call: -
cdr3_aa: CASSLGISGNTIYF
cdr3_nt: TGTGCCAGCAGTTTAGGGATTTCTGGAAACACCATATATTTT

j_call: TRBJ2-2
v_call: TRBV29-1
clone_size: -
d_call: -
cdr3_aa: CSVGNRSNTGELFF
cdr3_nt: TGCAGCGTTGGGAACAGGAGCAACACCGGGGAGCTGTTTTTT

j_call: TRBJ2-5
v_call: TRBV20-1
clone_size: once
d_call: -
cdr3_aa: CSARVFMGPRETQYF
cdr3_nt: TGCAGTGCTAGAGTGTTTATGGGGCCTCGGGAGACCCAGTACTTC

j_call: TRBJ2-1
v_call: TRBV3-1
clone_size: -
d_call: TRBD1
cdr3_aa: CASSRPGTGWAEQFF
cdr3_nt: TGTGCCAGCAGCCGCCCCGGGACAGGGTGGGCTGAGCAGTTCTTC

j_call: TRBJ2-5
v_call: TRBV5-1
clone_size: -
d_call: -
cdr3_aa: CASSLGVSTGETQYF
cdr3_nt: TGCGCCAGCAGCTTGGGGGTGTCAACGGGGGAGACCCAGTACTTC

j_call: TRBJ2-3
v_call: TRBV7-9
clone_size: -
d_call: TRBD2
cdr3_aa: CASTLYGTSGSTDTQYF
cdr3_nt: TGTGCCAGCACCTTATATGGGACTAGCGGTAGCACAGATACGCAGTATTTT

j_call: TRBJ2-5
v_call: TRBV7-2
clone_size: few
d_call: -
cdr3_aa: CASSLELEETQYF
cdr3_nt: TGTGCCAGCAGCTTAGAACTTGAAGAGACCCAGTACTTC

j_call: TRBJ2-5
v_call: TRBV29-1
clone_size: many
d_call: -
cdr3_aa: CSVEEGTETQYF
cdr3_nt: TGCAGCGTTGAGGAAGGGACGGAGACCCAGTACTTC

j_call: TRBJ2-5
v_call: TRBV10-2
clone_size: few
d_call: -
cdr3_aa: CASSFSTWETQYF
cdr3_nt: TGCGCCAGCAGTTTCTCAACTTGGGAGACCCAGTACTTC

j_call: TRBJ2-2
v_call: TRBV2
clone_size: few
d_call: TRBD1
cdr3_aa: CASSQTGGPGELFF
cdr3_nt: TGTGCCAGCAGCCAGACAGGGGGCCCCGGGGAGCTGTTTTTT

j_call: TRBJ2-3
v_call: TRBV11-2
clone_size: few
d_call: TRBD2
cdr3_aa: CASSPRTSGGFTDTQYF
cdr3_nt: TGTGCCAGCAGCCCTCGGACTAGCGGGGGGTTCACAGATACGCAGTATTTT

j_call: TRBJ2-3
v_call: TRBV24-1
clone_size: few
d_call: -
cdr3_aa: CATSGSAGESDTQYF
cdr3_nt: TGTGCCACCAGTGGATCGGCAGGGGAATCAGATACGCAGTATTTT

j_call: TRBJ2-1
v_call: TRBV5-1
clone_size: once
d_call: -
cdr3_aa: CASSPPSSDSISDEQFF
cdr3_nt: TGCGCCAGCAGCCCTCCTTCGAGCGACTCTATTAGCGATGAGCAGTTCTTC

j_call: TRBJ1-2
v_call: TRBV6-5
clone_size: few
d_call: -
cdr3_aa: CASSQGLGGYGYTF
cdr3_nt: TGTGCCAGCAGCCAGGGCCTCGGGGGCTATGGCTACACCTTC

j_call: TRBJ2-5
v_call: TRBV6-2/TRBV6-3
clone_size: few
d_call: TRBD2
cdr3_aa: CASRTRTARGSQETQYF
cdr3_nt: TGTGCCAGCAGGACGCGGACCGCGCGGGGGTCCCAAGAGACCCAGTACTTC

j_call: TRBJ1-3
v_call: TRBV6-1
clone_size: many
d_call: -
cdr3_aa: CASSEGKGPRISGNTIYF
cdr3_nt: TGTGCCAGCAGTGAAGGCAAGGGCCCGCGAATATCTGGAAACACCATATATTTT

j_call: TRBJ2-5
v_call: TRBV11-2
clone_size: -
d_call: -
cdr3_aa: CASSLTSPGETQYF
cdr3_nt: TGTGCCAGCAGCTTAACCAGCCCAGGGGAGACCCAGTACTTC

j_call: TRBJ2-2
v_call: TRBV12-3/TRBV12-4
clone_size: once
d_call: -
cdr3_aa: CASSLRARGLSQNTGELFF
cdr3_nt: TGTGCCAGCAGTTTACGGGCCCGCGGACTATCACAGAACACCGGGGAGCTGTTTTTT

j_call: TRBJ2-3
v_call: TRBV7-3
clone_size: many
d_call: -
cdr3_aa: CASSLRASTDTQYF
cdr3_nt: TGTGCCAGCAGCTTACGGGCTAGCACAGATACGCAGTATTTT

j_call: TRBJ1-2
v_call: TRBV7-3
clone_size: many
d_call: -
cdr3_aa: CASSLSDANGYTF
cdr3_nt: TGTGCCAGCAGCTTATCCGACGCTAATGGCTACACCTTC

j_call: TRBJ1-1
v_call: TRBV5-1
clone_size: -
d_call: TRBD1
cdr3_aa: CASSHRTGQTEAFF
cdr3_nt: TGCGCCAGCAGCCACCGGACAGGTCAAACTGAAGCTTTCTTT

j_call: TRBJ2-7
v_call: TRBV20-1
clone_size: -
d_call: -
cdr3_aa: CSARGASLREQYF
cdr3_nt: TGCAGTGCTAGAGGGGCGTCCCTGCGTGAGCAGTACTTC

j_call: TRBJ2-2
v_call: TRBV6-2/TRBV6-3
clone_size: -
d_call: -
cdr3_aa: CASMESNTGELFF
cdr3_nt: TGTGCCAGCATGGAGTCGAACACCGGGGAGCTGTTTTTT

j_call: TRBJ2-1
v_call: TRBV5-1
clone_size: -
d_call: TRBD2
cdr3_aa: CASRQNPSGGYNEQFF
cdr3_nt: TGCGCCAGCAGGCAAAACCCTAGCGGTGGCTACAATGAGCAGTTCTTC

j_call: TRBJ1-3
v_call: TRBV20-1
clone_size: few
d_call: -
cdr3_aa: CSVRGYSGNTIYF
cdr3_nt: TGCAGTGTTAGGGGATACTCTGGAAACACCATATATTTT

j_call: TRBJ1-2
v_call: TRBV6-6
clone_size: -
d_call: TRBD1
cdr3_aa: CASSYSGTDGYTF
cdr3_nt: TGTGCCAGCAGTTACTCCGGGACAGATGGCTACACCTTC

j_call: TRBJ2-7
v_call: TRBV6-1
clone_size: few
d_call: -
cdr3_aa: CASRRADTSYEQYF
cdr3_nt: TGTGCCAGCAGACGGGCGGATACCTCCTACGAGCAGTACTTC

j_call: TRBJ2-5
v_call: TRBV9
clone_size: many
d_call: -
cdr3_aa: CASSERQGGETQYF
cdr3_nt: TGTGCCAGCAGCGAGCGACAGGGAGGAGAGACCCAGTACTTC

j_call: TRBJ2-5
v_call: TRBV5-1
clone_size: -
d_call: TRBD2
cdr3_aa: CASRTGTIKETQYF
cdr3_nt: TGCGCCAGCAGAACCGGGACTATAAAAGAGACCCAGTACTTC

j_call: TRBJ2-7
v_call: TRBV10-3
clone_size: many
d_call: TRBD2
cdr3_aa: CAISVGASGPYEQYF
cdr3_nt: TGTGCCATCAGTGTTGGGGCTAGCGGGCCCTACGAGCAGTACTTC

j_call: TRBJ1-3
v_call: TRBV5-1
clone_size: once
d_call: TRBD1
cdr3_aa: CASSWDRTASYF
cdr3_nt: TGCGCCAGCAGCTGGGACAGGACAGCGTCCTATTTT

j_call: TRBJ1-3
v_call: TRBV30
clone_size: once
d_call: -
cdr3_aa: CAWSWVGVLGNTTYF
cdr3_nt: TGTGCCTGGAGTTGGGTAGGGGTTCTTGGAAACACCACATATTTT

j_call: TRBJ1-6
v_call: TRBV27
clone_size: -
d_call: -
cdr3_aa: CASSLFPHSDSGSPLHF
cdr3_nt: TGTGCCAGCAGTTTATTTCCCCATTCGGACTCGGGTTCACCCCTCCACTTT

j_call: TRBJ1-4
v_call: TRBV5-1
clone_size: -
d_call: -
cdr3_aa: CASSLRDGGEKLFF
cdr3_nt: TGCGCCAGCAGCTTACGGGACGGTGGTGAAAAACTGTTTTTT

j_call: TRBJ2-2
v_call: TRBV5-1
clone_size: few
d_call: TRBD2
cdr3_aa: CASRVDPGGNTGELFF
cdr3_nt: TGCGCCAGCAGAGTCGATCCGGGGGGGAACACCGGGGAGCTGTTTTTT

j_call: TRBJ1-2
v_call: TRBV9
clone_size: -
d_call: -
cdr3_aa: CASSDSEGIRGYTF
cdr3_nt: TGTGCCAGCAGCGACTCGGAGGGAATTCGTGGCTACACCTTC

j_call: TRBJ2-7
v_call: TRBV15
clone_size: few
d_call: -
cdr3_aa: CATSRRGSYEQYF
cdr3_nt: TGTGCCACCAGCAGACGGGGGTCCTACGAGCAGTACTTC

j_call: TRBJ2-7
v_call: TRBV20-1
clone_size: few
d_call: TRBD2
cdr3_aa: CSARGASGAHAYEQYF
cdr3_nt: TGCAGTGCCCGGGGAGCTAGCGGGGCCCACGCCTACGAGCAGTACTTC

j_call: TRBJ1-2
v_call: TRBV18
clone_size: -
d_call: -
cdr3_aa: CASSPTRADGYTF
cdr3_nt: TGTGCCAGCTCACCAACCAGGGCCGATGGCTACACCTTC

j_call: TRBJ2-2
v_call: TRBV4-3
clone_size: -
d_call: -
cdr3_aa: CASSHQPGLKNTGELFF
cdr3_nt: TGCGCCAGCAGCCATCAACCGGGACTCAAGAACACCGGGGAGCTGTTTTTT

j_call: TRBJ2-7
v_call: TRBV21-1
clone_size: few
d_call: -
cdr3_aa: CASSKNGTGTGGGEQYF
cdr3_nt: TGTGCCAGCAGCAAAAATGGTACCGGGACAGGGGGAGGCGAGCAGTACTTC

j_call: TRBJ2-3
v_call: TRBV7-2
clone_size: -
d_call: -
cdr3_aa: CASRQRSWGAIDTQYF
cdr3_nt: TGTGCCAGCAGGCAACGTAGCTGGGGGGCCATAGATACGCAGTATTTT

j_call: TRBJ2-6
v_call: TRBV11-2
clone_size: -
d_call: TRBD1
cdr3_aa: CASSPRGQGASGANVLTF
cdr3_nt: TGTGCCAGCAGCCCTCGAGGACAGGGGGCTTCTGGGGCCAACGTCCTGACTTTC

j_call: TRBJ2-7
v_call: TRBV7-2
clone_size: few
d_call: -
cdr3_aa: CASSLNRLSYEQYF
cdr3_nt: TGTGCCAGCAGCTTAAACAGGTTATCCTACGAGCAGTACTTC